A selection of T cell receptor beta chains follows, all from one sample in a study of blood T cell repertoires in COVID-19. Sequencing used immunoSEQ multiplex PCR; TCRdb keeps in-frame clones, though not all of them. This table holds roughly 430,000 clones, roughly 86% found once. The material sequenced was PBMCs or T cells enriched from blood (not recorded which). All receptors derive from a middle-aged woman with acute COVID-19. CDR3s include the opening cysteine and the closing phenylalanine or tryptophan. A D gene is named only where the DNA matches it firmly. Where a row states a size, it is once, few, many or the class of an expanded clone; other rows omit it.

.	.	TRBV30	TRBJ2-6	TGTGCCTGGAGTGTACGCACGCGGGCCTCTGGGGCCAACGTCCTGACTTTC	CAWSVRTRASGANVLTF
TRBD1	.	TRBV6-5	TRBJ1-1	TGTGCCAGCAGTAGTCTCCGACAGGGGACTGAAGCTTTCTTT	CASSSLRQGTEAFF
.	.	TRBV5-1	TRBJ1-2	TGCGCCAGCAGCTTGGAGCGAAACGGCTATGGCTACACCTTC	CASSLERNGYGYTF
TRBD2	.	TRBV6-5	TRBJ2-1	TGTGCCAGCAGTCGAAGCGGGGGCGCCTACAATGAGCAGTTCTTC	CASSRSGGAYNEQFF
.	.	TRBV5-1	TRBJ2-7	TGCGCCAGCAGCATCTCACGGACTCCCTACTACGAGCAGTACTTC	CASSISRTPYYEQYF
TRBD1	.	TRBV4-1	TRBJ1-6	TGCGCCAGCAGCCAGCTACACAGACAGGGTCCCCAGGAAGGTTCACCCCTCCACTTT	CASSQLHRQGPQEGSPLHF
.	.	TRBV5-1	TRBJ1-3	TGCGCCAGCAGCGACCCCGGGGGGCACGGTGGAAACACCATATATTTT	CASSDPGGHGGNTIYF
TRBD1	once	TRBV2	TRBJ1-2	TGTGCCAGCATAATCCAGGGGGTCTATGGCTACACCTTC	CASIIQGVYGYTF
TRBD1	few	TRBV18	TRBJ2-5	TGTGCCAGCTCGCGACAGGGGTACCAAGAGACCCAGTACTTC	CASSRQGYQETQYF
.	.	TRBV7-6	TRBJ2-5	TGTGCCAGCAGCTCTGAATCGGCACTAATCAAGGAGACCCAGTACTTC	CASSSESALIKETQYF
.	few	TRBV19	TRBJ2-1	TGTGCCAGTAAATGGGGACACACCTCCTACAATGAGCAGTTCTTC	CASKWGHTSYNEQFF
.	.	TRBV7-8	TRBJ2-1	TGTGCCAGCAGCTTGTATGCCAGGGGTAATGAGCAGTTCTTC	CASSLYARGNEQFF
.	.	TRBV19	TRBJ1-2	TGTGCCAGTAGTACAGGGGTGTCCTATGGCTACACCTTC	CASSTGVSYGYTF
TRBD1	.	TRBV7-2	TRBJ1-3	TGTGCCAGCAGCCTCTCCGGGACAGGGGGCTCTGGAAACACCATATATTTT	CASSLSGTGGSGNTIYF
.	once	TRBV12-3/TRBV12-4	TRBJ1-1	TGTGCCAGCGAGACGGGAGGATTTGGTGAAGCTTTCTTT	CASETGGFGEAFF
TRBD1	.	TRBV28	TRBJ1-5	TGTGCCAGCAGTTACTGGACAGGGGGTTTGCAGCCCCAGCATTTT	CASSYWTGGLQPQHF
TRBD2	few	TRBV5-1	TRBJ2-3	TGCGCCAGCAGCTTGGAACTAGCGGGGGCAGATACGCAGTATTTT	CASSLELAGADTQYF
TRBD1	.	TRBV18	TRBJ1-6	TGTGCCAGCTCACCAACTCTTGCCCAGGGGGCTTCACCCCTCCACTTT	CASSPTLAQGASPLHF
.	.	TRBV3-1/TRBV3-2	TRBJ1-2	TGTGCCAGCAGCCTCCCATCCAACTATGGCTACACCTTC	CASSLPSNYGYTF
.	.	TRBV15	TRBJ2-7	TGTGCCACCAGCATCTATACCTCGAGCTCCTACGAGCAGTACTTC	CATSIYTSSSYEQYF
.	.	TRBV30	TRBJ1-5	TGTGCCTGGGGGACTGATAGCAATCAGCCCCAGCATTTT	CAWGTDSNQPQHF
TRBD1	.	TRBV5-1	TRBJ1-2	TGCGCCAGCAGCATACAGGGGGCAATCGGATATGGCTACACCTTC	CASSIQGAIGYGYTF
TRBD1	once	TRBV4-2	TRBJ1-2	TGTGCCAGCAGCCAAGGAGTGACAGGGCGCACGTTATTTGGCTACACCTTC	CASSQGVTGRTLFGYTF
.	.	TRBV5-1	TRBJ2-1	TGCGCCAGCAGCCCACTGGGAGACTCCTACAATGAGCAGTTCTTC	CASSPLGDSYNEQFF
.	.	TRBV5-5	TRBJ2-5	TGTGCCAGCAGCTTGTCTGGGTCGAGGGTTCAAGAGACCCAGTACTTC	CASSLSGSRVQETQYF
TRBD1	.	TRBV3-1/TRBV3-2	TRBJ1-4	TGTGCCAGCAGCGCGGGACAGGGGGCTGCTAATGAAAAACTGTTTTTT	CASSAGQGAANEKLFF
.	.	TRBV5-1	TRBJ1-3	TGCGCCAGCAGCTTGGTAGCGGATGCCTTTTCTGGAAACACCATATATTTT	CASSLVADAFSGNTIYF
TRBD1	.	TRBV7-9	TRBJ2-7	TGTGCCAGCAAAACGACAGGGGACGAGCAGTACTTC	CASKTTGDEQYF
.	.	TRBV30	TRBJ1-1	TGTGCCTGGAAGGGTCGACTGGAGGCTGAAGCTTTCTTT	CAWKGRLEAEAFF
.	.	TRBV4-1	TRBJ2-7	TGCGCCAGCAGCCAAGGGACAGACGCCTACGAGCAGTACTTC	CASSQGTDAYEQYF
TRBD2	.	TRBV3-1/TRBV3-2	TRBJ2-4	TGTGCCAGCAGCCAAGACTTAGCGGGGGGGACATCACTAGCCAAAAACATTCAGTACTTC	CASSQDLAGGTSLAKNIQYF
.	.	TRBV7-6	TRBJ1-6	TGTGCCAGCAGCTTATTCGAGAATTCACCCCTCCACTTT	CASSLFENSPLHF
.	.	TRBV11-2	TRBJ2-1	TGTGCCAGCAGCTCCCGAACCGCACCAGTTGTCTACAATGAGCAGTTCTTC	CASSSRTAPVVYNEQFF
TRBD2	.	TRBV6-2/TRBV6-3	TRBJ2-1	TGTGCCAGCAGTTACCTGCCTCCGGGACTAGCGGGGGGCACCAATGAGCAGTTCTTC	CASSYLPPGLAGGTNEQFF
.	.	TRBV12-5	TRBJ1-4	TGTGCTAGTAATGGGTCGGGAGGTGAAAAACTGTTTTTT	CASNGSGGEKLFF
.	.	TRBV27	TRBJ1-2	TGTGCCAGCAGTCCGGGGAGGACAAATGGCTACACCTTC	CASSPGRTNGYTF
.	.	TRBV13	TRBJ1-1	TGTGCCAGCAGCTTGGGGGGGATGAACACTGAAGCTTTCTTT	CASSLGGMNTEAFF
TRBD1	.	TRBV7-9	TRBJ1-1	TGTGCCAGCAGCGCCGTTTCAGGCAGGGGGCGAGACACTGAAGCTTTCTTT	CASSAVSGRGRDTEAFF